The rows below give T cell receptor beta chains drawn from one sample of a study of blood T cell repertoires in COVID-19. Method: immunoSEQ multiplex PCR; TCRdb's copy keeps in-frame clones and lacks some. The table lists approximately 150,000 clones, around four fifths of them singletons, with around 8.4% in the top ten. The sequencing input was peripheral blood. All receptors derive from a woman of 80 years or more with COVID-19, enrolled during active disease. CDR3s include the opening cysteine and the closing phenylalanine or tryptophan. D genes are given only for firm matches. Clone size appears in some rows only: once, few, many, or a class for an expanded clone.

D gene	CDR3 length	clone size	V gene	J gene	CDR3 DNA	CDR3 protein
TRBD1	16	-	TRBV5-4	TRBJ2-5	TGTGCCAGCAGCGGGCCCGGGACAGGGACTTGGGAGACCCAGTACTTC	CASSGPGTGTWETQYF
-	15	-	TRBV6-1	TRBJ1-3	TGTGCCAGCAGTGACGGGGGAAGTGGTGGAAACACCATATATTTT	CASSDGGSGGNTIYF
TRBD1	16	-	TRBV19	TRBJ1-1	TGTGCCAGCCTTTCACAGGGGGTAGTGTCGAAGCCTGAAGCTTTCTTT	CASLSQGVVSKPEAFF
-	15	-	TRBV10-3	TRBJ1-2	TGTGCCATCAGTGATATGACCGAGTCGGGGAAAGGCTACACCTTC	CAISDMTESGKGYTF
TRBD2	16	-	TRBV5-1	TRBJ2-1	TGCGCCAGCAGCCCGGGAGGGACTAGCGCCTACAATGAGCAGTTCTTC	CASSPGGTSAYNEQFF
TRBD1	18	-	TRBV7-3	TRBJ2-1	TGTGCCAGCAGCTTTAGGTCCTTCGGGACAGGGGTCAAGGATGAGCAGTTCTTC	CASSFRSFGTGVKDEQFF
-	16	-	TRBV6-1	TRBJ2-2	TGTGCCAGCAGTGATCTCGGGACACTCAACACCGGGGAGCTGTTTTTT	CASSDLGTLNTGELFF
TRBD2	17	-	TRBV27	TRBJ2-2	TGTGCCAGCAGTTTTGCCAGTGGGGCGGGAGCGGCCGGGGAGCTGTTTTTT	CASSFASGAGAAGELFF
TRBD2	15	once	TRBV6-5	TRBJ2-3	TGTGCCAGCAGTCCGCTAGCGGGAGTATCGGATACGCAGTATTTT	CASSPLAGVSDTQYF
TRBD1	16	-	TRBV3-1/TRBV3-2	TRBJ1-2	TGTGCCAGCAGCCACTCTTCCTCGGGACAGCTTTATGGCTACACCTTC	CASSHSSSGQLYGYTF
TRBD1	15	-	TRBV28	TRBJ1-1	TGTGCCAGCAGATCGGACCGGACAGGGAACACTGAAGCTTTCTTT	CASRSDRTGNTEAFF
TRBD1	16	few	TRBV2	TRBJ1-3	TGTGCCAGCAGTCCTAGGGGGCCTCTCTCTGGAAACACCATATATTTT	CASSPRGPLSGNTIYF
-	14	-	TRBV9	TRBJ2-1	TGTGCCAGCAGCGTAGCGTTGGGGAGCTATGAGCAGTTCTTC	CASSVALGSYEQFF
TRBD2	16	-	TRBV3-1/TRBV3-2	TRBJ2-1	TGTGCCAGCACCCCCTGGTCGAGCGGGGACTACAATGAGCAGTTCTTC	CASTPWSSGDYNEQFF
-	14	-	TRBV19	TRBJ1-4	TGTGCCAGTAGTATAACCGGGGTCGGTGAAAAACTGTTTTTT	CASSITGVGEKLFF
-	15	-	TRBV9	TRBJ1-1	TGTGCCAGCAGCGGTGTAGGAACAGGAACCACTGAAGCTTTCTTT	CASSGVGTGTTEAFF
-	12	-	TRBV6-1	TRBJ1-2	TGTGCCAGCAGTGAATCCCGACTCGGCTACACCTTC	CASSESRLGYTF
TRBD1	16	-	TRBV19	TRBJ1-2	TGTGCCAGTAGTTCGTGGACAGGAGGAGCGGCGGGTGGCTACACCTTC	CASSSWTGGAAGGYTF
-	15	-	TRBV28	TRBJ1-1	TGTGCCAGCATAGTGGGCAGTTCGACGAACACTGAAGCTTTCTTT	CASIVGSSTNTEAFF
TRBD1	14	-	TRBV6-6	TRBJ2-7	TGTGCCAGCAGCCCCCGGACAGGGGACTACGAGCAGTACTTC	CASSPRTGDYEQYF
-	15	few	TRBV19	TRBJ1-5	TGTGCCAGTAGTATAATGGAAGGGGGCAATCAGCCCCAGCATTTT	CASSIMEGGNQPQHF
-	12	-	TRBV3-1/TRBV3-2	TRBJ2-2	TGTGCCAGCAGCGAGCCGAGCGGGGAGCTGTTTTTT	CASSEPSGELFF
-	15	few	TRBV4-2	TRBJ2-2	TGTGCCAGCAGCCACAGAGACCAGGGTACCGGGGAGCTGTTTTTT	CASSHRDQGTGELFF
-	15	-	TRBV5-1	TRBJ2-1	TGCGCCAGCAGCCCTTACCAGAACTCCTACAATGAGCAGTTCTTC	CASSPYQNSYNEQFF
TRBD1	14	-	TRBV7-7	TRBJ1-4	TGTGCTAGCAGCGCTCGACAGGGAAGCGAAAAACTGTTTTTT	CASSARQGSEKLFF
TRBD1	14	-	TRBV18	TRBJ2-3	TGTGCCAGCCTCCGGGACAGGGGAGCAGATACGCAGTATTTT	CASLRDRGADTQYF
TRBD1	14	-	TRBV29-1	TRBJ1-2	TGCAGCGTTGAAGCCCGGGGACAGTTCTATGGCTACACCTTC	CSVEARGQFYGYTF
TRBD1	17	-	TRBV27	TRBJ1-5	TGTGCCAGCAGTCCTTTCCCGGGACAGAATAGCAATCAGCCCCAGCATTTT	CASSPFPGQNSNQPQHF
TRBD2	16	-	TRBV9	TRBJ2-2	TGTGCCAGCAGCGAGGGGACTAGCGGTTACACCGGGGAGCTGTTTTTT	CASSEGTSGYTGELFF
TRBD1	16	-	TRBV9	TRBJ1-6	TGTGCCAGCAGCGTAGGGACAGGGGGTACGAATTCACCCCTCCACTTT	CASSVGTGGTNSPLHF
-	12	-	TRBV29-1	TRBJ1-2	TGCAGCGTGCGCCCGGGGGACTATGGCTACACCTTC	CSVRPGDYGYTF
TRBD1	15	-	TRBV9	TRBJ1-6	TGTGCCAGCAGCAGCGGACAGGGATTAGTTTCACCCCTCCACTTT	CASSSGQGLVSPLHF
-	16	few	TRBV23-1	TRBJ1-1	TGCGCCAGCAGCCCGAACGTACGGGTCGAGGACACTGAAGCTTTCTTT	CASSPNVRVEDTEAFF
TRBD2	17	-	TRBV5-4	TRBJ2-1	TGTGCCAGCAGCTGGGGACCGGGACTAGCGGGAGGGGGGGAGCAGTTCTTC	CASSWGPGLAGGGEQFF
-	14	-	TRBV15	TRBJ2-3	TGTGCCACCAGCAGAGATGACATCACAGATACGCAGTATTTT	CATSRDDITDTQYF
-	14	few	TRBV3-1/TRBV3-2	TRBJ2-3	TGTGCCAGCAGCCAAGATTGGGACTCAAATACGCAGTATTTT	CASSQDWDSNTQYF
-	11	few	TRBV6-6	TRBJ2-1	TGTGCCAGCAGTTCTCTTAATGAGCAGTTCTTC	CASSSLNEQFF
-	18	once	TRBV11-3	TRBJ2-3	TGTGCCAGCAGCTTGGGATCCTTAGGACTCCTGAGCACAGATACGCAGTATTTT	CASSLGSLGLLSTDTQYF
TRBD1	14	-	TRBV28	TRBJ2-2	TGTGCCAGCAGGCGGACAGGGTATTACGGGGAGCTGTTTTTT	CASRRTGYYGELFF
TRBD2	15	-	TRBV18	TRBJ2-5	TGTGCCAGCTCACCAAAGCCGCCGCGGGGGGAGACCCAGTACTTC	CASSPKPPRGETQYF
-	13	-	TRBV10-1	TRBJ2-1	TGCGCCTGCTCCGAGGGGGTATACAATGAGCAGTTCTTC	CACSEGVYNEQFF
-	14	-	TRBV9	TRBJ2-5	TGTGCCAGCAGCACCCGGGGGTTCCAAGAGACCCAGTACTTC	CASSTRGFQETQYF
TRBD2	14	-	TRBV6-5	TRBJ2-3	TGTGCCACCAAGCGGGGGGGCGGCACAGATACGCAGTATTTT	CATKRGGGTDTQYF
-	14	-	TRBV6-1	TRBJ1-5	TGTGCCAGCAGTGAAGTCGGAGAGGGTCAGCCCCAGCATTTT	CASSEVGEGQPQHF
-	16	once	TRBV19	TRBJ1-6	TGTGCCAGTAGTCCAGAACAGGCTGGCTATAATTCACCCCTCCACTTT	CASSPEQAGYNSPLHF
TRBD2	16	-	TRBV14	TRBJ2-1	TGTGCCAGCAGCCACACCAGCGGGAGTGGGGTATATGAGCAGTTCTTC	CASSHTSGSGVYEQFF
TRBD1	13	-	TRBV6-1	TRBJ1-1	TGTGCCAGCTCATCAGGGACAGCCACTGAAGCTTTCTTT	CASSSGTATEAFF
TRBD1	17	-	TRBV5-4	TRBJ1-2	TGTGCCAGCAGACGTAATACCGGGACAGGAGGGAACTATGGCTACACCTTC	CASRRNTGTGGNYGYTF
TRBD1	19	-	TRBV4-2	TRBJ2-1	TGTGCCAGCAGCCAAGATGGGGGTCCGGTGGGACAGGTATACAATGAGCAGTTCTTC	CASSQDGGPVGQVYNEQFF
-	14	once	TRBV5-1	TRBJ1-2	TGCGCCAGCAGCTTGGGCACAGGGAACTATGGCTACACCTTC	CASSLGTGNYGYTF
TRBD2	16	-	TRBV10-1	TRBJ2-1	TGCGCCAGCAGTGAGCGGAGGACTAGCGACTACAATGAGCAGTTCTTC	CASSERRTSDYNEQFF
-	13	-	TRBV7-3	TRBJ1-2	TGTGCCAGCAGCCCCAGTTTGCGGGATGGCTACACCTTC	CASSPSLRDGYTF
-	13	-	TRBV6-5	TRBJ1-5	TGTGCCAGCGCCGGACAGCAAAATCAGCCCCAGCATTTT	CASAGQQNQPQHF
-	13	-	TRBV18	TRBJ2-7	TGTGCCAGCTCACCAACGGGTCGACGCGAGCAGTACTTC	CASSPTGRREQYF
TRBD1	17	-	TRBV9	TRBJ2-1	TGTGCCAGCAGCGTAGATCCCGGGCTAGCAGGGGGCAATGAGCAGTTCTTC	CASSVDPGLAGGNEQFF
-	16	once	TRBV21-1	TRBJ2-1	TGTGCCAGCAGCGGTAGACTAGCGGGAGGGCCGGGTGAGCAGTTCTTC	CASSGRLAGGPGEQFF
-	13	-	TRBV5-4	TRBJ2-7	TGTGCCAGCAGCTTGTGGGGGGCCTACGAGCAGTACTTC	CASSLWGAYEQYF